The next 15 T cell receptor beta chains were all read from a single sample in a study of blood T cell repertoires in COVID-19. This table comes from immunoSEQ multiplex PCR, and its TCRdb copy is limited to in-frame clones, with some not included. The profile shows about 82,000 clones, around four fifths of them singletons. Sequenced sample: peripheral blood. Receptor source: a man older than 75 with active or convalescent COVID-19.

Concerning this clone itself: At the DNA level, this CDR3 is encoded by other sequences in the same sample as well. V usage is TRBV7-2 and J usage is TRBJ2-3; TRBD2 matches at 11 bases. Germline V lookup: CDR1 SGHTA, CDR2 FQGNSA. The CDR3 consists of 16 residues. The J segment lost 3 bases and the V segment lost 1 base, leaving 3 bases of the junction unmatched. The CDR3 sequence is CASSLGASGGTDTQYF. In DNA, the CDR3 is TGTGCCAGCAGCTTAGGCGCTAGCGGGGGGACAGATACGCAGTATTTT.

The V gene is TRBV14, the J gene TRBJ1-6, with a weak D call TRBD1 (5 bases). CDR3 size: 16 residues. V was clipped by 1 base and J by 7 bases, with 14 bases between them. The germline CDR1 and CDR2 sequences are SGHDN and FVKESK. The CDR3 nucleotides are TGTGCCAGCAGCCAAGTTGGGGGGATAAGAAATTCACCCCTCCACTTT. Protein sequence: CASSQVGGIRNSPLHF.

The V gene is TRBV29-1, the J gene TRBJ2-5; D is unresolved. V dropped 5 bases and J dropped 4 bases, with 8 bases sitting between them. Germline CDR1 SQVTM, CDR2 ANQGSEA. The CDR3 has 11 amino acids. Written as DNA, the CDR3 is TGCAGCGTTAACCTAAGAGAGACCCAGTACTTC. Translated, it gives CSVNLRETQYF.

CDR3 amino acids: CASSSWRAAQEINQPQHF. CDR3 DNA sequence: TGTGCCAGCAGCTCTTGGAGGGCTGCCCAGGAAATCAATCAGCCCCAGCATTTT. This chain joins TRBV2 and TRBJ1-5; D is uncertain. The CDR3 is 18 residues long. V was trimmed by 6 bases and J by 3 bases, leaving 24 bases between them. Germline-derived CDR1 and CDR2 are SNHLY and FYNNEI. Using reference TRBV2 and TRBJ1-5 for the parts outside the CDR3, the full variable domain is EPEVTQTPSHQVTQMGQEVILRCVPISNHLYFYWYRQILGQKVEFLVSFYNNEISEKSEIFDDQFSVERPDGSNFTLKIRSTKLEDSAMYFCASSSWRAAQEINQPQHFGDGTRLSIL.

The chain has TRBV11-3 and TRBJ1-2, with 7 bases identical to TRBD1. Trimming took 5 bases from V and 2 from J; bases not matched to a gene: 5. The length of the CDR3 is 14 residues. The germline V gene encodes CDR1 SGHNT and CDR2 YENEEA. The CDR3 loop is CASSGTQGNYGYTF. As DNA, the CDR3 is TGTGCCAGCAGCGGGACACAGGGGAACTATGGCTACACCTTC.

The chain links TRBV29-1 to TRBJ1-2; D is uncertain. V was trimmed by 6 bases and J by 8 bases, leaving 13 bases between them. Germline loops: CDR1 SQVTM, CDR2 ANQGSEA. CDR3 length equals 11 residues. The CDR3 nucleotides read TGCAGCGTGGAGGTGGGCGCCGGCTACACCTTC. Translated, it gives CSVEVGAGYTF.

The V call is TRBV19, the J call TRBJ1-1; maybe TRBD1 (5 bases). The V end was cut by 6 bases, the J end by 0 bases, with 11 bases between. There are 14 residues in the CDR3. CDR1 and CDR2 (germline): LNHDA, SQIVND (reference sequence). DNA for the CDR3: TGTGCCAGTAGGGGTCAGGGCTTGAACACTGAAGCTTTCTTT. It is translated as CASRGQGLNTEAFF.

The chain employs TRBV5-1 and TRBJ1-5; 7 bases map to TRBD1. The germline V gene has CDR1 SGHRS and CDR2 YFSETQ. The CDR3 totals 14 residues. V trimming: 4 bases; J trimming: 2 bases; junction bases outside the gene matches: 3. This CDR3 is CASSTGDGNQPQHF. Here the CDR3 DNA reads TGCGCCAGCAGCACAGGGGATGGCAATCAGCCCCAGCATTTT.

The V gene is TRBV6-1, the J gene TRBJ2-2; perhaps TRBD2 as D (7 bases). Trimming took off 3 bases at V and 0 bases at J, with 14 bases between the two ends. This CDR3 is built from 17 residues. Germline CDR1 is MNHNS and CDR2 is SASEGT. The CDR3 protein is CASSDGGGRTNTGELFF. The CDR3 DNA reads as TGTGCCAGCAGTGATGGGGGGGGGCGGACGAACACCGGGGAGCTGTTTTTT.

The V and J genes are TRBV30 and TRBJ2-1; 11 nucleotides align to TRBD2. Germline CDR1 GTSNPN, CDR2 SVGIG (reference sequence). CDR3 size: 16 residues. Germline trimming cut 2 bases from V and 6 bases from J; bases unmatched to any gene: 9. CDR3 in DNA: TGTGCCTGGAGTCCCTCACACGGGACTAGCGGCAATGAGCAGTTCTTC. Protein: CAWSPSHGTSGNEQFF.

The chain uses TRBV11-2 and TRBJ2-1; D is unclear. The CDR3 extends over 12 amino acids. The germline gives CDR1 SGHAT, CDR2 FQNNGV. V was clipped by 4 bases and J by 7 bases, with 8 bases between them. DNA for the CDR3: TGTGCCAGCAGCTCTAAAAAAAATGAGCAGTTCTTC. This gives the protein CASSSKKNEQFF.

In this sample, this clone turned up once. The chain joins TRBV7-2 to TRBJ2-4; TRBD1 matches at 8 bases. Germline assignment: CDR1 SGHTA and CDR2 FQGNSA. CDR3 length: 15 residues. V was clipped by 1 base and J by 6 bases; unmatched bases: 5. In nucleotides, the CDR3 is TGTGCCAGCAGCTTAGATCAGGGGGCTTTAAACATTCAGTACTTC. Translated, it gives CASSLDQGALNIQYF.

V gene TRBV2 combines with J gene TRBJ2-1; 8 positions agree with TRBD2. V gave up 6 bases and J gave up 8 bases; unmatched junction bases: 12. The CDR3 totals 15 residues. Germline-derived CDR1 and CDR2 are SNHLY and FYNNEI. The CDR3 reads CASSERGGRAYEQFF. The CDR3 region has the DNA TGTGCCAGCAGCGAACGGGGGGGCCGGGCGTATGAGCAGTTCTTC.

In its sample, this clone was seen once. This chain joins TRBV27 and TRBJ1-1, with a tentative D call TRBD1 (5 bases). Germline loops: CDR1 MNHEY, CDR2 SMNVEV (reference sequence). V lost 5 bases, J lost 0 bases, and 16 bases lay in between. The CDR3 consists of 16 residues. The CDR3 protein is CASSQGAFPMNTEAFF. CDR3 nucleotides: TGTGCCAGCAGTCAAGGGGCCTTTCCCATGAACACTGAAGCTTTCTTT.

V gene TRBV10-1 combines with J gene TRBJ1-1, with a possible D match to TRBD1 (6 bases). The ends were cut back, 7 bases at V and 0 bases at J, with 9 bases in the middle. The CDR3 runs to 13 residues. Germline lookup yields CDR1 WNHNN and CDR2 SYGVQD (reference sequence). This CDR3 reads CASNRDMNTEAFF. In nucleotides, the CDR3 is TGCGCCAGCAATCGGGACATGAACACTGAAGCTTTCTTT.